This T cell receptor (beta chain) was recovered during a study of T cell responses to AZD1222 COVID-19 vaccine. Broader study findings: The sample set comprised mostly white British donors with more females, and clonal diversity was possibly underestimated. Spike-specific TCR breadth and depth were elevated following two AZD1222 doses. Reportedly, nearly half the spike-specific TCRs target unmutated variant regions. Baseline seropositives among AZD1222 recipients totaled only six.

Clones were read by immunoSEQ multiplex PCR, and TCRdb kept only the in-frame ones, dropping some. Of around 78,000 clones detected, roughly 90% appear once; the ten largest clones hold 1.2% to 1.5%. For this clone: Its antigen is currently unknown.

In germline, CDR1 is GTSNPN, CDR2 SVGIG (reference sequence). Losses at the gene ends were 5 bases for V and 2 bases for J; bases not matched to a gene: 8. The CDR3 covers 14 residues. The sample was peripheral blood, taken 28 days after the second AZD1222 dose. V and J are TRBV30 and TRBJ2-7; TRBD1 matches 8 bases. This clonotype was sampled from an adult who received the AZD1222 COVID-19 vaccine. As DNA, the CDR3 is TGTGCCTGGGGGAGAGAGACAGGGGCCTACGAGCAGTACTTC. Its translation is CAWGRETGAYEQYF.